One T cell receptor beta chain is described in this entry. Its antigen is currently unknown. This sample stems from a study of Ad26.COV2.S vaccination and SARS-CoV-2 variants. Study-level background: Donor was one of the participants in the Ad26.COV2.S arm of the COV1001 trial.

Germline V CDR1 and CDR2: MNHEY, SMNVEV (reference sequence). With 2 bases removed from V and 1 base from J, the gap between germline ends came to 5 bases. This CDR3 has 13 amino acids. This table comes from immunoSEQ multiplex PCR, and its TCRdb copy is limited to in-frame clones, with some not included. The sample has fewer than 500,000 clones; approximately 89% are singletons. Points from the study as a whole: Reportedly, spike-specific CD8+ and CD4+ T cell responses achieved substantial breadth once vaccination had taken place. The study found higher spike-specific TCR breadth in vaccine than placebo recipients.

Treatment described: some 19 received Ad26.COV2.S at low or high dose, single or two shots; about 5 received placebo; per-sample allocation not given. Specimens were obtained on day 63 following the first vaccine or placebo injection. Whoever gave the sample was an adult aged 18-55 years in Boston. The TCR comes from a person between 18 and 59 years old who received the Ad26.COV2.S COVID-19 vaccine or a placebo. The sequenced sample was peripheral blood, obtained in a trial of Ad26.COV2.S vaccine versus placebo. The chain has TRBV27 and TRBJ1-1, with unresolved D. The CDR3 sequence is CASSLEGNTEAFF. The CDR3, as DNA: TGTGCCAGCAGTTTAGAGGGGAACACTGAAGCTTTCTTT.